This T cell receptor (beta chain) originates from a study of T cells in women clearing cervical HPV infection. Generated by immunoSEQ multiplex PCR, the TCRdb table keeps only in-frame clones and is missing some. The repertoire table contains more than 40,000 clones. There are 15 residues in the CDR3. Germline CDR1 LNHDA, CDR2 SQIVND (reference sequence). V lost 5 bases and J lost 8; bases outside the gene matches: 8. For this clone: The observed sequence ends 3 residues before the CDR3 terminus, with the missing tail filled in from the germline J gene.

Sequenced sample: blood buffy coat. The chain is built from TRBV19 and TRBJ1-4, with 10 bases fitting TRBD1. This sequence originates from a woman between 18 and 70 years old with a cervical HPV16 infection that either progressed to CIN3+ or cleared (not recorded which). The CDR3 bases that were read are TGTGCCAGTAGTCCAACGGACAGGGGGTACGAAAAA. Its translation: CASSPTDRGYEK. The whole CDR3 region reads CASSPTDRGYEKLFF. Based on the CDR3 plus reference TRBV19 and TRBJ1-4, the full variable domain is DGGITQSPKYLFRKEGQNVTLSCEQNLNHDAMYWYRQDPGQGLRLIYYSQIVNDFQKGDIAEGYSVSREKKESFPLTVTSAQKNPTAFYLCASSPTDRGYEKLFFGSGTQLSVL.